The clone carrying this TCR beta chain was detected only a few times. V was clipped by 6 bases and J by 4 bases, with 13 bases between them. The CDR3 sequence is 13 residues long. Looked up from germline, CDR1 is ENHRY and CDR2 is SYGVKD. RNA transcripts served as the template for amplifying TCR beta CDR3 regions. Carried out on the TCR CDR3, a first-round RT-PCR used the HTBI primer set. TCRdb used MiXCR to reprocess the multiplex PCR reads, holding one entry per CDR3 protein. In the table there are around 620,000 distinct CDR3 sequences, around 42% of which are singletons. This record comes from a study of T cells in Graves' hyperthyroidism and ophthalmopathy. Diagnosing involved the use of clinical symptoms, serum thyroxine and TRAb, thyroid ultrasound and orbital computed tomography.

This rearrangement joins TRBV10-3 to TRBJ2-7; D gene unclear. The sequencing sample was made of peripheral blood or thyroid tissue (not recorded which). This TCR was sampled from an adult woman with Graves' disease, either hyperthyroidism or ophthalmopathy (not recorded which). The CDR3 here is CAIREQFRYEQYF. As DNA, the CDR3 is TGTGCCATCAGGGAACAGTTCCGGTACGAGCAGTACTTC.